The next 2 T cell receptor beta chains were all read from a single sample in a study of T cell repertoires in cytomegalovirus infection (dated by TCRdb to about 2019). The intended sense of this specimen's treatment or condition label: in vitro stimulation with specific CMV peptide epitopes to enrich CMV-specific T cells. TCRdb lists the instrument as Illumina HiSeq 1500. The raw public reads went through TCRdb reprocessing: fastp at Q25, MiXCR clone calling, in-frame beta chains kept. Rows with one shared CDR3 protein collapse into an entry with the most common genes and DNA. The sample table holds around 710,000 distinct CDR3 sequences, of which 29% were seen once. The ten largest clones take up around 13% of the sample. Their antigens remain unidentified. This specimen consisted of cultured CD8+ T cells from PBMCs, obtained from culture after CMV antigen stimulation. The receptors here all came from a human donor in good health (CMV status not recorded). Some clones in this sample may be carry-over from other donors' samples.

This sequence joins TRBV20-1 and TRBJ1-2; D remains unclear. The V gene lost 0 bases and the J gene lost 4 bases, with 12 bases spanning the gap. CDR1 and CDR2 (germline): DFQATT, SNEGSKA (reference sequence). The CDR3 loop spans 14 amino acids. CDR3 nucleotide sequence: TGCAGTGCTAGAGATCTGGAAACCTTCTATGGCTACACCTTC. Translation: CSARDLETFYGYTF.

This clonotype was seen more than once but under ten times. The chain has TRBV27 and TRBJ2-7; 7 positions match TRBD2. J lost 2 bases, V lost 7 bases, and 8 bases had no gene match. Germline V gives CDR1 MNHEY, CDR2 SMNVEV (reference sequence). The CDR3 spans 14 residues. CDR3 DNA sequence: TGTGCCAGCACCCCTTCGGGGGGAGCCTACGAGCAGTACTTC. Translation: CASTPSGGAYEQYF.